This T cell receptor (beta chain) appears in the sequencing data of a study of T cells in localized non-small cell lung cancer. Findings and limits, study-wide: Higher adjacent-lung clonality was associated with shorter survival. Only one tumor region was sequenced, so heterogeneity remains possible. A median around 57 of the top 100 tumor clones appeared in adjacent lung. Highest T cell clonality was seen in uninvolved adjacent lung, surpassing that measured in tumor.

Sequencing was performed with immunoSEQ multiplex PCR; in TCRdb, only in-frame clones are kept and a portion is missing. The sample gives about 7,000 clones, under 65% of which show up once; about 2.8% is in the top ten. This CDR3 has 15 amino acids. The V gene's germline CDR1 is LNHDA and CDR2 SQIVND (reference sequence). A word on this clone: Its antigen is currently unknown. At one of its ends the junction is not consistent with the germline gene, which may arise from a read error.

The sample consisted of lymph node tissue, taken before any cancer treatment. This sequence originates from a female donor over 55 with stage I lung adenocarcinoma. V is TRBV19 and J is TRBJ2-7, with TRBD1 matching 12 bases. The chain's CDR3 is CASSMSFGTGGETIF. DNA for the CDR3: TGTGCCAGTAGTATGAGCTTTGGGACAGGGGGCGAAACAATCTTC.